This note documents a single T cell receptor beta chain sequence. Everyone who took part was roughly 18 to 89 years old, and they came from roughly 25 US areas. Self-reported history from a screening survey and questionnaire set each donor's cohort. The study counted Cohort 3 donors as recovered given two negative PCRs, clearance, or symptom resolution. Clones were sequenced by immunoSEQ multiplex PCR, and TCRdb holds only the in-frame ones, with some missing. This table has about 300,000 clones, about 90% appearing once. The germline gives CDR1 SGHVS, CDR2 FQNEAQ. CDR3 length: 14 residues. Trimming pared 1 base from V and 8 bases from J, leaving 14 bases between. This record belongs to a study of blood T cell repertoires in COVID-19. Study details: PBMCs, B-cell-depleted T cells, or T cells were the source of the cDNA or gDNA that made up the material.

The TCR originated in a woman in her 30s who had recovered from COVID-19. Sequenced input: PBMCs or T cells enriched from blood (not recorded which). The V and J genes are TRBV7-8 and TRBJ1-2, with D possibly TRBD1 on 6 matching bases. The CDR3 nucleotides are TGTGCCAGCAGCTTAGAATCCGGGGGGCCGGGCTACACCTTC. Its translation is CASSLESGGPGYTF.